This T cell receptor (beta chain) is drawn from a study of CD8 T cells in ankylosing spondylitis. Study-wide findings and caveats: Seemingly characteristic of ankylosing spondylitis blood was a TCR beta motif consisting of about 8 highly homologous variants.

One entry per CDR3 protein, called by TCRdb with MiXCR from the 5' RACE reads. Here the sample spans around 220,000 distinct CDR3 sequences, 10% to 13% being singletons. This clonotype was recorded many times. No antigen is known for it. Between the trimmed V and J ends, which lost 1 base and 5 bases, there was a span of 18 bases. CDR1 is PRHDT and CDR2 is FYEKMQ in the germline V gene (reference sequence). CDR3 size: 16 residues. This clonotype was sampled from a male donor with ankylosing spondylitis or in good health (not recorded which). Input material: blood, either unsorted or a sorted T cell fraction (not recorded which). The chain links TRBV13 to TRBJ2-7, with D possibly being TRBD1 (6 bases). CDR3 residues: CASSLDMGRGMDEQYF. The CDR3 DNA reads TGTGCCAGCAGCTTAGACATGGGCAGGGGAATGGACGAGCAGTACTTC.